These 18 T cell receptor beta chains share one sample of origin, sequenced in a study of early T cells in non-severe SARS-CoV-2 infection. TCRdb analysed the 5' RACE reads with MiXCR anew, one entry per CDR3 protein. The sample records 50,000 to 60,000 distinct CDR3 sequences, more than 6.5% being singletons. The sample in question was whole blood, obtained at baseline. The receptors derive from an adult who was a healthcare worker with PCR-confirmed SARS-CoV-2 infection or an uninfected control (not recorded which).

In its sample, this clonotype was seen many times. The V call is TRBV4-3, the J call TRBJ2-1, with 10 bases that match TRBD2. J was trimmed by 8 bases and V by 0 bases; bases with no gene match: 7. CDR1 is LGHNA, CDR2 YSLEER, per germline. This CDR3 is 16 amino acids long. This CDR3 is CASSQDSSGGAHEQFF. The DNA for the CDR3 is TGCGCCAGCAGCCAAGATTCAAGCGGGGGGGCACATGAGCAGTTCTTC.

This clonotype has ten or more counts. The chain uses TRBV5-1 and TRBJ2-1; 7 bases match TRBD1. This CDR3 spans 17 amino acids. V lost 0 bases, J lost 6 bases, and 12 bases stayed unmatched. Germline CDR1 reads SGHRS; CDR2 reads YFSETQ. The CDR3 DNA sequence: TGCGCCAGCAGCTTGGGGATGTGGGACAGCCGTGGCAATGAGCAGTTCTTC. Translating it yields CASSLGMWDSRGNEQFF.

This clonotype was recorded a few times. The chain recombines TRBV7-2 with TRBJ2-7; the match to TRBD2 covers 8 bases. This CDR3 is 13 amino acids long. The junction had 8 bases not matched to a gene; V was cut back by 6 bases and J by 7 bases. Germline-derived CDR1 and CDR2 are SGHTA and FQGNSA. The CDR3 here is CASSPTSEGEQYF. The CDR3, as DNA: TGTGCCAGCAGTCCGACTAGCGAGGGGGAGCAGTACTTC.

The sample holds a few counts of this clonotype. This rearrangement joins TRBV5-4 to TRBJ2-2, with D possibly TRBD2 on 5 matching bases. CDR1 is SGHNT, CDR2 YYREEE, per germline (reference sequence). The CDR3 consists of 17 residues. The germline V and J ends were trimmed by 1 base and 7 bases, with 20 bases remaining between them. The CDR3 protein is CASSLTLRAVESGELFF. CDR3 in DNA: TGTGCCAGCAGCTTGACGTTGAGGGCCGTGGAGAGCGGGGAGCTGTTTTTT.

The V gene is TRBV7-8, the J gene TRBJ2-7, with 12 bases lining up with TRBD2. V shed 2 bases, J shed 5 bases, and the junction held 7 bases outside the gene matches. The length of the CDR3 is 16 residues. CDR1 is SGHVS and CDR2 is FQNEAQ in the germline V gene. CDR3 sequence reads: CASSLRRLAGENEQYF. In DNA form, the CDR3 reads TGTGCCAGCAGCTTACGTCGACTAGCGGGGGAAAACGAGCAGTACTTC.

The V call is TRBV5-6, the J call TRBJ2-5, with TRBD1 as a possible D gene (7 bases). The V gene's germline CDR1 is SGHDT and CDR2 YYEEEE. V was clipped by 4 bases and J by 2 bases, with 9 bases between them. The CDR3 extends over 13 amino acids. The CDR3 bases are TGTGCCAGCAGCGCGGGACAGCAAGAGACCCAGTACTTC. As protein: CASSAGQQETQYF.

This clonotype was counted between two and nine times. The chain combines TRBV5-6 with TRBJ1-1, with no clear D. Trimming took off 0 bases at V and 3 bases at J, with 3 bases between the two ends. This CDR3 has 12 amino acids. Germline V gives CDR1 SGHDT, CDR2 YYEEEE. CDR3 in DNA: TGTGCCAGCAGCTTGGAGTACACTGAAGCTTTCTTT. It encodes CASSLEYTEAFF.

This clonotype has only a few counts. The chain carries TRBV27 and TRBJ1-4, with unresolved D. CDR1 MNHEY and CDR2 SMNVEV come from the germline V gene (reference sequence). V was trimmed by 7 bases and J by 0 bases, leaving 9 bases between them. The CDR3 has 14 residues. The CDR3 loop reads CASTTLATNEKLFF. In DNA, the CDR3 is TGTGCCAGCACCACCCTTGCAACTAATGAAAAACTGTTTTTT.

This clonotype appeared once. CDR3 in DNA: TGTGCCAGCAGCCCGAGACAGCGAGAAAAACTGTTTTTT. Its translation: CASSPRQREKLFF. The chain employs TRBV5-4 and TRBJ1-4, with D perhaps TRBD1 (5 bases). CDR3 length: 13 residues. V was trimmed by 4 bases and J by 8 bases, leaving 12 bases between them. CDR1 is SGHNT and CDR2 is YYREEE in the germline V gene (reference sequence).

In this sample, this clonotype turned up a few times. This rearrangement joins TRBV29-1 to TRBJ2-1, with D unresolved. V gave up 7 bases and J gave up 5 bases, with 12 bases separating them. The CDR3 extends over 12 amino acids. CDR1 and CDR2 from the germline V gene are SQVTM and ANQGSEA. The CDR3 DNA reads TGCAGCGCCGATAGTAACAACAATGAGCAGTTCTTC. Its protein product is CSADSNNNEQFF.

This clonotype was seen repeatedly, ten times or more. This rearrangement joins TRBV20-1 to TRBJ2-5; unclear D gene. Deletions cut 5 bases from V and 5 bases from J, with 12 bases between. CDR1 and CDR2 (germline): DFQATT, SNEGSKA (reference sequence). This CDR3 is built from 12 residues. CDR3 nucleotides: TGCAGTGCTCCCCCGGTGATGGAGACCCAGTACTTC. This encodes CSAPPVMETQYF.

In its sample, this clonotype was seen many times. J is TRBJ1-2 and V is TRBV11-2; D unclear. The CDR3 is 15 residues long. Germline values: CDR1 SGHAT, CDR2 FQNNGV. Between the trimmed V and J ends, which lost 4 bases and 8 bases, there was a span of 20 bases. This chain's CDR3 is CASSYIRTGSEGYTF. CDR3 sequence (DNA): TGTGCCAGCAGCTACATCAGGACCGGCTCCGAAGGCTACACCTTC. Filled out from reference TRBV11-2 and TRBJ1-2, the complete variable domain reads EAGVAQSPRYKIIEKRQSVAFWCNPISGHATLYWYQQILGQGPKLLIQFQNNGVVDDSQLPKDRFSAERLKGVDSTLKIQPAKLEDSAVYLCASSYIRTGSEGYTFGSGTRLTVV.

V gene TRBV7-8 combines with J gene TRBJ1-5; 8 positions agree with TRBD1. Germline-derived CDR1 and CDR2 are SGHVS and FQNEAQ. The CDR3 spans 15 residues. Trimming took 5 bases from V and 2 from J; bases not matched to a gene: 5. This CDR3 is CASSHGQGRNQPQHF. The DNA for the CDR3 is TGTGCCAGCAGCCACGGACAGGGACGCAATCAGCCCCAGCATTTT.

The CDR3 DNA follows: TGTGCCAGCTCACCCAATACCCCGACAGGGAGCGATGAGCAGTTCTTC. Its protein is CASSPNTPTGSDEQFF. V is TRBV18 and J is TRBJ2-1, with 7 bases that match TRBD1. CDR1 is KGHSH and CDR2 is LQKENI in the germline V gene. The length of the CDR3 is 16 residues. J was trimmed by 8 bases and V by 3 bases; bases with no gene match: 13.

The rearrangement joins TRBV29-1 to TRBJ1-4; D call uncertain. Germline CDR1 is SQVTM and CDR2 is ANQGSEA. The CDR3 extends over 13 amino acids. Deletions cut 4 bases from V and 5 bases from J, with 11 bases between. CDR3 coding DNA: TGCAGCGTTGTCCTGGGTTCGAATGAAAAACTGTTTTTT. Translation gives CSVVLGSNEKLFF.

The rearrangement links TRBV18 to TRBJ1-3; D uncertain. The ends were cut back, 0 bases at V and 2 bases at J, with 8 bases in the middle. This CDR3 comprises 15 residues. In germline, CDR1 is KGHSH, CDR2 LQKENI. CDR3 region: CASSPPYVAGNTIYF. DNA for the CDR3: TGTGCCAGCTCACCACCCTATGTGGCTGGAAACACCATATATTTT.

The table lists this clonotype with many counts. The chain recombines TRBV29-1 with TRBJ1-1, with 7 bases lining up with TRBD1. This CDR3 is built from 12 residues. V lost 7 bases and J lost 1; bases outside the gene matches: 3. Germline V gene lookup returns CDR1 SQVTM and CDR2 ANQGSEA. The CDR3 DNA reads TGCAGCGGGACAGGAGGGAACACTGAAGCTTTCTTT. It is translated as CSGTGGNTEAFF.

This clonotype has at least ten counts. The genes are TRBV30 and TRBJ1-1; D gene uncertain. This CDR3 region has 15 residues. Germline CDR1 GTSNPN, CDR2 SVGIG (reference sequence). Deletions cut 1 base from V and 5 bases from J, with 17 bases between. CDR3 nucleotide sequence: TGTGCCTGGAGTGCCTTACATGTTTCGGGAACTGAAGCTTTCTTT. Amino acid sequence: CAWSALHVSGTEAFF. Based on the CDR3 plus reference TRBV30 and TRBJ1-1, the full variable domain is SQTIHQWPATLVQPVGSPLSLECTVEGTSNPNLYWYRQAAGRGLQLLFYSVGIGQISSEVPQNLSASRPQDRQFILSSKKLLLSDSGFYLCAWSALHVSGTEAFFGQGTRLTVV.